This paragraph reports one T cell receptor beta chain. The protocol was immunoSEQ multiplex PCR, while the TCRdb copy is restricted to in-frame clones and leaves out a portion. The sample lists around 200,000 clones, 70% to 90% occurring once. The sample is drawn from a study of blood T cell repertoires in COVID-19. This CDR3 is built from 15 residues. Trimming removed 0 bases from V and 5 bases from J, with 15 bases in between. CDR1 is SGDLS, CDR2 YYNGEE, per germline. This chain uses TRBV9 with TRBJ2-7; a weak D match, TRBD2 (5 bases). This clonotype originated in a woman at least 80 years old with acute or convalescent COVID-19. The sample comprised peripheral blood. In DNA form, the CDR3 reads TGTGCCAGCAGCGTAGAGGCGGCAGCCGGGGACGAGCAGTACTTC. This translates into CASSVEAAAGDEQYF.